These T cell receptor beta chains were read from a single sample in a study of CD8+ T cells in alopecia areata. Assay used: immunoSEQ multiplex PCR; TCRdb lists only in-frame clones, some missing. The sample has around 190,000 clones, 56% seen once. The sample was CD8+ T cells sorted from blood. The receptor source for this set is a human donor in good health. CDR3s include the opening cysteine and the closing phenylalanine or tryptophan. A D gene is named only where the DNA matches it firmly. Some rows mark clone size as missing; the rest say once, few, many or name a class of expanded clone.

D gene	V gene	clone size	J gene	CDR3 protein	CDR3 DNA
.	TRBV2	few	TRBJ2-3	CASIMGDTDTQYF	TGTGCCAGCATTATGGGGGACACAGATACGCAGTATTTT
.	TRBV4-1	.	TRBJ1-6	CASSQDRGSPLHF	TGCGCCAGCAGCCAAGACAGGGGATCACCCCTCCACTTT
.	TRBV29-1	.	TRBJ1-2	CSVVGGEDYTF	TGCAGCGTTGTCGGCGGGGAGGACTACACCTTC
.	TRBV11-2	.	TRBJ1-1	CASSLAPGRVAFF	TGTGCCAGCAGCTTAGCCCCAGGGCGGGTGGCTTTCTTT
TRBD1	TRBV6-5	few	TRBJ1-2	CASSLHMTGGGGYTF	TGTGCCAGCAGCCTACATATGACAGGGGGTGGTGGCTACACCTTC
.	TRBV5-1	few	TRBJ2-7	CASSLRRGYEQYF	TGCGCCAGCAGCCTTCGCAGGGGCTACGAGCAGTACTTC
TRBD1	TRBV19	.	TRBJ2-1	CASRYSGTAYNEQFF	TGTGCCAGTAGGTACTCCGGGACAGCTTACAATGAGCAGTTCTTC
.	TRBV5-6	.	TRBJ2-5	CASSLWLEETQYF	TGTGCCAGCAGCTTGTGGCTAGAGGAGACCCAGTACTTC
TRBD2	TRBV7-8	.	TRBJ2-1	CASSHELAGGSNEQFF	TGTGCCAGCAGCCACGAACTAGCGGGGGGGAGCAATGAGCAGTTCTTC
.	TRBV7-9	few	TRBJ1-3	CAAMAGPSGNTIYF	TGTGCCGCGATGGCGGGGCCTTCAGGAAACACCATATATTTT
TRBD1	TRBV6-1	few	TRBJ1-2	CASSDRQGVYGYTF	TGTGCCAGCAGTGACAGACAGGGAGTCTATGGCTACACCTTC
.	TRBV7-9	few	TRBJ1-1	CASSLVLNTEAFF	TGTGCCAGCAGCTTAGTCCTGAACACTGAAGCTTTCTTT
.	TRBV25-1	.	TRBJ2-3	CASSDLGTDTQYF	TGTGCCAGCAGTGACCTCGGCACAGATACGCAGTATTTT
TRBD2	TRBV27	once	TRBJ2-1	CASSSEAGGLLEQFF	TGTGCCAGCAGTTCTGAAGCGGGGGGGCTCCTTGAGCAGTTCTTC
.	TRBV30	.	TRBJ2-1	CAWGTIGNWNEQFF	TGTGCCTGGGGGACGATAGGGAACTGGAATGAGCAGTTCTTC
.	TRBV29-1	.	TRBJ2-3	CSVEEGRVTQYF	TGCAGCGTTGAAGAAGGAAGGGTAACGCAGTATTTT
TRBD1	TRBV30	.	TRBJ1-1	CASRTGQNTEAFF	TGTGCCTCGCGGACAGGACAGAACACTGAAGCTTTCTTT
TRBD2	TRBV20-1	once	TRBJ2-7	CSALVAGEQYF	TGCAGTGCCCTTGTAGCGGGGGAGCAGTACTTC
.	TRBV2	.	TRBJ1-2	CASSEAGFNYGYTF	TGTGCCAGCAGTGAAGCGGGGTTTAACTATGGCTACACCTTC
TRBD2	TRBV6-1	.	TRBJ2-5	CASSARAAGGHGETQYF	TGTGCCAGCAGTGCTAGGGCCGCGGGGGGGCACGGGGAGACCCAGTACTTC
TRBD1	TRBV5-1	.	TRBJ1-2	CASSFGQGDYGYTF	TGCGCCAGCAGCTTCGGACAGGGGGACTATGGCTACACCTTC
.	TRBV5-1	.	TRBJ1-2	CAIADGTGYTF	TGCGCCATTGCGGACGGGACAGGCTACACCTTC
.	TRBV7-2	once	TRBJ2-5	CASSLEVQETQYF	TGTGCCAGCAGCTTAGAGGTCCAAGAGACCCAGTACTTC
.	TRBV25-1	once	TRBJ1-2	CASSTSSYGYTF	TGTGCCAGCAGTACTAGCAGTTATGGCTACACCTTC
.	TRBV2	.	TRBJ2-7	CASSRTLSPSYEQYF	TGTGCCAGCAGCCGGACATTGTCACCGTCCTACGAGCAGTACTTC
.	TRBV4-1	.	TRBJ1-5	CASSTPEPQHF	TGCGCCAGCAGTACCCCTGAGCCCCAGCATTTT
.	TRBV7-9	.	TRBJ1-1	CASSTGRPEAFF	TGTGCCAGCAGCACGGGGCGGCCTGAAGCTTTCTTT
.	TRBV29-1	.	TRBJ1-1	CSALGGKAEAFF	TGCAGCGCCTTAGGGGGTAAAGCTGAAGCTTTCTTT
.	TRBV11-1	few	TRBJ1-6	CASSLEYRDRNSPLHF	TGTGCCAGCAGCTTAGAGTACCGGGACCGTAATTCACCCCTCCACTTT
TRBD1	TRBV29-1	few	TRBJ2-5	CSAVTGQETQYF	TGCAGCGCCGTGACAGGGCAAGAGACCCAGTACTTC
.	TRBV29-1	few	TRBJ2-1	CSAARDEQFF	TGCAGCGCCGCGAGGGATGAGCAGTTCTTC
TRBD1	TRBV19	.	TRBJ1-1	CASSPEQGAGDTEAFF	TGTGCCAGTAGTCCGGAACAGGGGGCGGGTGACACTGAAGCTTTCTTT
.	TRBV30	.	TRBJ1-2	CAWSRATVGGGYTF	TGTGCCTGGAGTCGAGCAACCGTAGGAGGTGGCTACACCTTC
.	TRBV6-1	.	TRBJ1-5	CASSEATGWALWGNQPQHF	TGTGCCAGCAGTGAAGCAACAGGATGGGCTCTGTGGGGCAATCAGCCCCAGCATTTT
.	TRBV27	few	TRBJ1-3	CASSFGGVGSGNTIYF	TGTGCCAGCAGTTTCGGAGGGGTCGGCTCTGGAAACACCATATATTTT
.	TRBV15	.	TRBJ2-2	CATSRDSAGELFF	TGTGCCACCAGCAGGGACAGCGCCGGGGAGCTGTTTTTT
.	TRBV28	.	TRBJ2-4	CASSNEKVIKNIQYF	TGTGCCAGCAGTAACGAGAAAGTAATAAAAAACATTCAGTACTTC
.	TRBV6-5	.	TRBJ2-7	CASSYSSTSEQYF	TGTGCCAGCAGTTACTCTTCAACAAGCGAGCAGTACTTC
TRBD1	TRBV7-3	few	TRBJ2-2	CASSLWAGGHGELFF	TGTGCCAGCAGCTTATGGGCAGGGGGCCACGGGGAGCTGTTTTTT
TRBD1	TRBV4-1	.	TRBJ1-2	CASSHTQGNYGYTF	TGCGCCAGCAGCCATACACAGGGGAACTATGGCTACACCTTC
.	TRBV29-1	few	TRBJ1-5	CSAETGSNQPQHF	TGCAGCGCCGAAACAGGGAGCAATCAGCCCCAGCATTTT
TRBD1	TRBV13	.	TRBJ1-1	CASSLGRGRTEAFF	TGTGCCAGCAGCTTAGGAAGGGGGCGGACTGAAGCTTTCTTT
.	TRBV5-4	.	TRBJ1-1	CASSLDSLLVDTEAFF	TGTGCCAGCAGCTTGGACAGCCTGCTGGTGGACACTGAAGCTTTCTTT
.	TRBV29-1	.	TRBJ1-5	CSVAQGVNQPQHF	TGCAGCGTTGCACAGGGTGTAAATCAGCCCCAGCATTTT
TRBD1	TRBV23-1	few	TRBJ2-7	CASSHDRARSYEQYF	TGCGCCAGCAGTCACGACAGGGCTCGGTCCTACGAGCAGTACTTC
.	TRBV7-9	few	TRBJ1-1	CASSPDGNTEAFF	TGTGCCAGCAGCCCGGACGGGAACACTGAAGCTTTCTTT
.	TRBV25-1	.	TRBJ1-1	CASSEGGTEAFF	TGTGCCAGCAGTGAGGGGGGGACTGAAGCTTTCTTT
.	TRBV5-6	few	TRBJ1-1	CATTQGRGTEAFF	TGTGCCACCACACAGGGCAGGGGCACTGAAGCTTTCTTT
.	TRBV7-9	once	TRBJ2-1	CASSLGYLDHNEQFF	TGTGCCAGCAGCTTAGGGTATCTAGACCACAATGAGCAGTTCTTC
.	TRBV4-1	few	TRBJ2-3	CASSQVASSTDTQYF	TGCGCCAGCAGCCAAGTGGCCTCTAGCACAGATACGCAGTATTTT
.	TRBV4-1	few	TRBJ2-1	CASSHETGTYNEQFF	TGCGCCAGCAGCCACGAAACAGGAACCTACAATGAGCAGTTCTTC
.	TRBV23-1	few	TRBJ1-5	CASSQSNRVEQPQHF	TGCGCCAGCAGTCAATCTAACAGGGTGGAGCAGCCCCAGCATTTT
.	TRBV11-2	.	TRBJ2-5	CASSLVSPQETQYF	TGTGCCAGCAGCTTAGTGTCTCCCCAAGAGACCCAGTACTTC